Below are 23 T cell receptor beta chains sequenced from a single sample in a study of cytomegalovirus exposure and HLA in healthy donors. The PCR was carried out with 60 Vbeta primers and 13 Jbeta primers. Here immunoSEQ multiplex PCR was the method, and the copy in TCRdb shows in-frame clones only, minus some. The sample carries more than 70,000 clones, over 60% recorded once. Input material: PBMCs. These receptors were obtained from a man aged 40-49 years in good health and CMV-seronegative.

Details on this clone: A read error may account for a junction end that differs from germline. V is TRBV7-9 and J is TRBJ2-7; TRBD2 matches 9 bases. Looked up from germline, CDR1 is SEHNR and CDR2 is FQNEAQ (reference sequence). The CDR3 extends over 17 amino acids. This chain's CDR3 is CSSSHPGELAGSYEQYF. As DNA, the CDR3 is TGTTCCAGCAGCCACCCGGGGGAACTAGCGGGTTCCTACGAGCAGTACTTC.

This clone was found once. Here the CDR3 DNA reads TGCGCCAGCAGCTTGTCCCGGGGTAACTATGGCTACACCTTC. As protein: CASSLSRGNYGYTF. The chain carries TRBV5-1 and TRBJ1-2; D remains unclear. The V end was cut by 1 base, the J end by 1 base, with 8 bases between. Per the germline V gene, CDR1 is SGHRS and CDR2 is YFSETQ. The CDR3 runs 14 residues.

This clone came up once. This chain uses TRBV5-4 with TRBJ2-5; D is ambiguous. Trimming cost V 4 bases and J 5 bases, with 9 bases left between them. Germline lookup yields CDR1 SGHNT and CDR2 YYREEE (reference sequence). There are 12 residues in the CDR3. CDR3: CASSGLRETQYF. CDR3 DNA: TGTGCCAGCAGCGGGTTGAGGGAGACCCAGTACTTC.

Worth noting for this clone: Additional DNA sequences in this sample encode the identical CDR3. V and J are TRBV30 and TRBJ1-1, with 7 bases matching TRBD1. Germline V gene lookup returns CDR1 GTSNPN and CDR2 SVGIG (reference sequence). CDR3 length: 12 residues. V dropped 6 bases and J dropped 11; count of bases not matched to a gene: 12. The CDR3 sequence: CACATTGDSAFF. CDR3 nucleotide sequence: TGTGCCTGCGCAACAACAGGGGACAGCGCTTTCTTT.

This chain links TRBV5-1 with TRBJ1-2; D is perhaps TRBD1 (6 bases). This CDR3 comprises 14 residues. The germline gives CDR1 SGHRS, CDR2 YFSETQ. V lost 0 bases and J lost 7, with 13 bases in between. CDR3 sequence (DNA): TGCGCCAGCAGCTTGGAACAGGGCGGTACTGGCTACACCTTC. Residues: CASSLEQGGTGYTF.

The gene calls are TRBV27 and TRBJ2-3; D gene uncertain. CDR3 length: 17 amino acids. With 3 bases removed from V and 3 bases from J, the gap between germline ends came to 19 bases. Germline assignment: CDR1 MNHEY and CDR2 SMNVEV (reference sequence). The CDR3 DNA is TGTGCCAGCAGTTTCTCTCCCCTAGGTGCTTCTACAGATACGCAGTATTTT. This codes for CASSFSPLGASTDTQYF.

The CDR3 nucleotides read TGTGCCAGCAGGGCAGGCGGGGTCGAGCAGTACTTC. It encodes CASRAGGVEQYF. The chain employs TRBV2 and TRBJ2-7; tentative D call: TRBD2 (6 bases). The CDR3 consists of 12 residues. CDR1 is SNHLY, CDR2 FYNNEI, per germline. Deletions cut 6 bases from V and 6 bases from J, with 12 bases between.

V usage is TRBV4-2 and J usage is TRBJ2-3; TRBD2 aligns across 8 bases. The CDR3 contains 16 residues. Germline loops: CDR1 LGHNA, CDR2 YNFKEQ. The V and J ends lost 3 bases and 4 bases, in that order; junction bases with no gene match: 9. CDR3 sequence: CASSHRGTSRPDTQYF. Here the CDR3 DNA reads TGTGCCAGCAGCCACCGGGGGACTAGTCGCCCAGATACGCAGTATTTT.

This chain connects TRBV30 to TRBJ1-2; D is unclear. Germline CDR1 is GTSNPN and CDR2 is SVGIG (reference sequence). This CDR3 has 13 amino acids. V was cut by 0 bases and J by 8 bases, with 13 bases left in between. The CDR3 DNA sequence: TGTGCCTGGAGTGTACTCGGAGGAGGCGGCTACACCTTC. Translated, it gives CAWSVLGGGGYTF. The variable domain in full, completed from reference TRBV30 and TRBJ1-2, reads SQTIHQWPATLVQPVGSPLSLECTVEGTSNPNLYWYRQAAGRGLQLLFYSVGIGQISSEVPQNLSASRPQDRQFILSSKKLLLSDSGFYLCAWSVLGGGGYTFGSGTRLTVV.

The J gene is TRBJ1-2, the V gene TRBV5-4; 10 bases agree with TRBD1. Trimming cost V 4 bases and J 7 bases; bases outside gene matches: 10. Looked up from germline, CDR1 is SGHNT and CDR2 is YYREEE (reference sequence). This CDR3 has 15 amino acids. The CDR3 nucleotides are TGTGCCAGCAGCAAGGGACAGGGGCTGTCCCTTGGCTACACCTTC. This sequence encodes CASSKGQGLSLGYTF.

The CDR3 sequence is CASADSDPYEQYF. CDR3 DNA sequence: TGTGCCAGCGCTGACTCAGACCCCTACGAGCAGTACTTC. The V call is TRBV28, the J call TRBJ2-5, with unresolved D. TRBJ2-7 explains the end of the DNA better; the J call may be wrong. The CDR3 totals 13 residues. Germline CDR1 is MDHEN and CDR2 is SYDVKM.

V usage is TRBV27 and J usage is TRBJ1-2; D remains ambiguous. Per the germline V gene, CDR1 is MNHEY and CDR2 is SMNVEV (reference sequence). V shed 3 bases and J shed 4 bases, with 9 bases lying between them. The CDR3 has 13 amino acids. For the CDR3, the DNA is TGTGCCAGCAGTTTCGGGATCCTCTATGGCTACACCTTC. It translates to CASSFGILYGYTF.

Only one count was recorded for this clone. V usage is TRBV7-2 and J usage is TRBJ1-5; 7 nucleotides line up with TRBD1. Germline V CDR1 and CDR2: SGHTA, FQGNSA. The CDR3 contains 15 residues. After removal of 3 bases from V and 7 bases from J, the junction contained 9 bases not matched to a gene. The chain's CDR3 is CASSFTGTAGQPQHF. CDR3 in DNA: TGTGCCAGCAGCTTCACTGGGACAGCAGGACAGCCCCAGCATTTT.

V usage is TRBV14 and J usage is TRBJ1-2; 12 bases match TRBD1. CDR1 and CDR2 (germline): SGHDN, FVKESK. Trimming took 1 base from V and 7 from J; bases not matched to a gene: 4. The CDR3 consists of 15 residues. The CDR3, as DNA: TGTGCCAGCAGCCAAGGGGGGACAGGGGGCTGTGGCTACACCTTC. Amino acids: CASSQGGTGGCGYTF.

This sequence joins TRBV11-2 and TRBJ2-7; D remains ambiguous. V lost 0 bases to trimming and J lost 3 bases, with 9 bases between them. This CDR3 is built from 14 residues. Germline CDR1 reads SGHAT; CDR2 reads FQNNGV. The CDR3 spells CASSLDFTVYEQYF. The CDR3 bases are TGTGCCAGCAGCTTAGATTTCACAGTCTACGAGCAGTACTTC.

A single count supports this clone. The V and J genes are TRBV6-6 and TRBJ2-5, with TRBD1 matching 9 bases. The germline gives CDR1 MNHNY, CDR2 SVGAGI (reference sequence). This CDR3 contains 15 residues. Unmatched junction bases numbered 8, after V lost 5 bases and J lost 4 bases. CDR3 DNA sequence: TGTGCCAGCAGTGACCCGGGACAGGGAGTAGAGACCCAGTACTTC. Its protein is CASSDPGQGVETQYF.

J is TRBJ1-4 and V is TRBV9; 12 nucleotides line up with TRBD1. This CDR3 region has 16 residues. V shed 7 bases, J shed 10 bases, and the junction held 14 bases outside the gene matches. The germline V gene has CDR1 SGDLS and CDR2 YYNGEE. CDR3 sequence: CASSLGQGAPGAKLFF. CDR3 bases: TGTGCCAGCTCCTTGGGACAGGGGGCCCCTGGGGCAAAACTGTTTTTT.

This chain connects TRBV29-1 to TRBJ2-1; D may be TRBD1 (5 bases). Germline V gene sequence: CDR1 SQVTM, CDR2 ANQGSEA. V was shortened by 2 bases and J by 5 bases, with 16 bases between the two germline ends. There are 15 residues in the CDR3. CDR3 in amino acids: CSVEMRTRPHNEQFF. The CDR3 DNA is TGCAGCGTTGAAATGAGGACACGCCCCCACAATGAGCAGTTCTTC.

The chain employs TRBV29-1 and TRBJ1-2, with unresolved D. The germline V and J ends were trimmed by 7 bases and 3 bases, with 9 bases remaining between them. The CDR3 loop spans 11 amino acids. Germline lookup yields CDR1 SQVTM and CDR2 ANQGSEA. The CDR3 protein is CSGGMDYGYTF. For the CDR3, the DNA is TGCAGCGGAGGAATGGACTATGGCTACACCTTC.

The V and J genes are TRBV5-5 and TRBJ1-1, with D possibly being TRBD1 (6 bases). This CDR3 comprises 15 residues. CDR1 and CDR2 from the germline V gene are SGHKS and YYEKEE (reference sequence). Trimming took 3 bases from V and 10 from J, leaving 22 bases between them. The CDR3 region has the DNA TGTGCCAGCAGCTCCGCCGGGGCGGGGGCGGGTTTAGCTTTCTTT. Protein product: CASSSAGAGAGLAFF.

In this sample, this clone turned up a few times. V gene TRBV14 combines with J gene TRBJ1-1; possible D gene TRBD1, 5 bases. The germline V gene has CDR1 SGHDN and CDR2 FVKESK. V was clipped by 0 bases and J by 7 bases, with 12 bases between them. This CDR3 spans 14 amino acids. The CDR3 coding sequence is TGTGCCAGCAGCCAAGAAGTGAGAACAGGTGAAGCTTTCTTT. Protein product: CASSQEVRTGEAFF.

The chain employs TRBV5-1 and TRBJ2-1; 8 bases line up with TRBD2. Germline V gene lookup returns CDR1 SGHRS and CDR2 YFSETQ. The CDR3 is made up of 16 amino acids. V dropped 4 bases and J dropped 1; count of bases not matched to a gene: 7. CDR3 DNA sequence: TGCGCCAGCAGCCGGTTAATAGCGGGGTCCTACAATGAGCAGTTCTTC. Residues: CASSRLIAGSYNEQFF.

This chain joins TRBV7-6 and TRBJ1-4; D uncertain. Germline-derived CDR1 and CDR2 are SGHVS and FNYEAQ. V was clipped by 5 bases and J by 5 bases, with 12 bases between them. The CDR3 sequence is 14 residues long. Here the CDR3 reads CASSPEWPNEKLFF. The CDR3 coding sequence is TGTGCCAGCAGCCCGGAGTGGCCAAATGAAAAACTGTTTTTT.